This entry concerns a single T cell receptor (beta chain). The antigen is unknown. Clones were read by immunoSEQ multiplex PCR, and TCRdb kept only the in-frame ones, dropping some. The data hold around 100,000 clones, with 85% to 90% observed a single time. The data originate from a study of T cell responses to AZD1222 COVID-19 vaccine. About the study: Timing groups of about 4 and about 12 weeks for second doses were pooled. Study-wide findings and caveats: Vaccine-associated CD4 TCRs ranged over spike, dominating at 160-218 and 743-854. Nearly half of unique spike-specific TCRs reportedly avoided B.1.351 and B.1.1.7 mutated regions. White British donors predominated, females outnumbered males, and clonal diversity was possibly underestimated.

Germline V gene lookup returns CDR1 SQVTM and CDR2 ANQGSEA. The germline V and J ends were trimmed by 6 bases and 4 bases, with 18 bases remaining between them. This CDR3 contains 14 residues. The rearrangement uses TRBV29-1 and TRBJ1-2; perhaps TRBD1 as D (5 bases). This TCR was recovered from an adult in good health. The sample in question was peripheral blood, obtained on day 0 of AZD1222 vaccination. CDR3 protein: CSVLSFGGFYGYTF. CDR3 nucleotides: TGCAGCGTGCTGTCCTTCGGGGGGTTCTATGGCTACACCTTC.